The 8 T cell receptor beta chains below all came from one sample that was sequenced in a study of T cell responses to AZD1222 COVID-19 vaccine. Assay used: immunoSEQ multiplex PCR; TCRdb lists only in-frame clones, some missing. The sample records roughly 120,000 clones, roughly 90% being singletons. The sample was peripheral blood, taken on day 0 of AZD1222 vaccination. These receptors all stem from an adult in good health.

V usage is TRBV28 and J usage is TRBJ2-7, with D possibly being TRBD2 (5 bases). Trimming shortened V by 6 bases and J by 4 bases, and 19 bases separated the two germline ends. The CDR3 runs to 15 residues. Germline CDR1 MDHEN, CDR2 SYDVKM. The CDR3, as DNA: TGTGCCAGCAGCACCCGGCTTCTAGGGAGATACGAGCAGTACTTC. It translates to CASSTRLLGRYEQYF.

The sample holds one count of this clone. The chain has TRBV6-5 and TRBJ1-5; maybe TRBD1 (6 bases). Per the germline V gene, CDR1 is MNHEY and CDR2 is SVGAGI. V was shortened by 8 bases and J by 7 bases, with 15 bases between the two germline ends. This CDR3 contains 13 residues. CDR3 in DNA: TGTGCCAGCCGCCCAGGGGAAGGGCAGCCCCAGCATTTT. As protein: CASRPGEGQPQHF.

V gene TRBV19 combines with J gene TRBJ2-7, with 8 positions matching TRBD2. This CDR3 spans 13 amino acids. V shed 6 bases and J 4 bases; nucleotides not matched to a gene: 5. From germline, CDR1 is LNHDA and CDR2 SQIVND (reference sequence). CDR3 sequence reads: CASRPSGSYEQYF. In DNA form, the CDR3 reads TGTGCCAGTAGGCCGAGCGGGAGTTACGAGCAGTACTTC.

There are a few counts of this clone. The rearrangement joins TRBV5-1 to TRBJ2-7; the D call may be TRBD1 or TRBD2 (5 bases each). Germline CDR1 and CDR2: SGHRS and YFSETQ. CDR3 size: 13 residues. V gave up 4 bases and J gave up 11 bases, with 19 bases separating them. CDR3 sequence (DNA): TGCGCCAGCAGCCGGGACGGAACCAACCAAGAGTACTTC. Its translation: CASSRDGTNQEYF.

The chain couples TRBV28 to TRBJ1-2, with D unclear. V lost 2 bases to trimming and J lost 4 bases, with 5 bases between them. Germline V gene data show CDR1 as MDHEN and CDR2 as SYDVKM. CDR3 size: 12 residues. This chain's CDR3 is CASSLNTYGYTF. The CDR3 DNA sequence: TGTGCCAGCAGTTTAAACACCTATGGCTACACCTTC.

The rearrangement joins TRBV11-3 to TRBJ2-3, with a possible D match to TRBD2 (5 bases). This CDR3 is built from 16 residues. CDR1 and CDR2 (germline): SGHNT, YENEEA. V was shortened by 5 bases and J by 6 bases, with 21 bases between the two germline ends. The CDR3 sequence is CASSKDPTGVGDTQYF. DNA for the CDR3: TGTGCCAGCAGCAAAGACCCTACCGGGGTCGGGGATACGCAGTATTTT.

The chain has TRBV11-3 and TRBJ1-1; unclear D gene. This CDR3 contains 15 residues. Trimming removed 5 bases from V and 0 bases from J, with 13 bases in between. The germline CDR1 and CDR2 sequences are SGHNT and YENEEA. CDR3 amino acids: CASSPTQAMNTEAFF. As DNA, the CDR3 is TGTGCCAGCAGCCCGACGCAAGCAATGAACACTGAAGCTTTCTTT.

The chain employs TRBV9 and TRBJ2-3; D is tentatively TRBD1 or TRBD2 (6 bases each). There are 14 residues in the CDR3. The germline V and J ends were trimmed by 0 bases and 4 bases, with 9 bases remaining between them. CDR1 and CDR2 from the germline V gene are SGDLS and YYNGEE. The CDR3 loop reads CASSVGGASDTQYF. In DNA, the CDR3 is TGTGCCAGCAGCGTAGGGGGGGCTTCAGATACGCAGTATTTT.